This TCR beta chain was identified in a study of T-cell reconstitution after alpha-beta-depleted transplantation in children. The study, taken as a whole, reports: Once a year had passed after transplant, T-cell counts and diversity came mostly from newly produced T cells.

Germline-derived CDR1 and CDR2 are LGHNA and YSLEER. The CDR3 spans 20 residues. Trimming cost V 0 bases and J 1 base, with 23 bases left between them. A word on this clonotype: The antigen remains undetermined.

As it was prepared, the TCRbeta library received unique molecular identifiers. Using its own MiXCR run on the PCR reads, TCRdb lists one record per CDR3 protein. In the table there are about 900,000 distinct CDR3 sequences, around 30% of which are singletons. The TCR comes from a boy in the first two years of life who had a stem cell transplant for SCID, so the T cells may come from the graft donor. This material consisted of PBMCs, mostly from graft donor cells, taken 360 days after TCRalphabeta/CD19-depleted stem cell transplant. The V and J genes are TRBV4-3 and TRBJ2-3; perhaps D is TRBD1 or TRBD2 (5 bases each). The CDR3 coding sequence is TGCGCCAGCAGCCAAGAGCGGCCCCCGGGGCTAGTTATCGGCACAGATACGCAGTATTTT. Amino acid sequence: CASSQERPPGLVIGTDTQYF.